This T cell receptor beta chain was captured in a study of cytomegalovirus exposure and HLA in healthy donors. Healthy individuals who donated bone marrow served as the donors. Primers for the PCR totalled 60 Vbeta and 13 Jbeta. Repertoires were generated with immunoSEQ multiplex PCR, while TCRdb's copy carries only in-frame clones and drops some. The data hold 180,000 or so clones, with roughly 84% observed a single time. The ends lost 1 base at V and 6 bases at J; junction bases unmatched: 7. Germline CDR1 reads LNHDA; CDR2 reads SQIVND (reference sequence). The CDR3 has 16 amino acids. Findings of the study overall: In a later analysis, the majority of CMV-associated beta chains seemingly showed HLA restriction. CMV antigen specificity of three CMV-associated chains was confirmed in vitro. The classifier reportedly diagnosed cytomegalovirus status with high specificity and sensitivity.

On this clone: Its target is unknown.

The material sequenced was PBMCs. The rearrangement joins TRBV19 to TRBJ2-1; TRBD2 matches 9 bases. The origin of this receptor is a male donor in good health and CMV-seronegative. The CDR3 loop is CASSIGPGLAPNEQFF. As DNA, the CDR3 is TGTGCCAGTAGTATAGGCCCGGGACTAGCTCCCAATGAGCAGTTCTTC.